A single sample gave rise to the 15 T cell receptor beta chains below, sequenced in a study of blood T cell repertoires in COVID-19. The table came from immunoSEQ multiplex PCR; TCRdb's copy has only in-frame clones and leaves some out. This sample carries fewer than 120,000 clones, about 72% of them seen once, and the ten largest clones take under 10%. Sequences were obtained from peripheral blood. These receptors were obtained from an older woman with acute or convalescent COVID-19.

This clone was picked up many times. The rearrangement joins TRBV3-1 (or the pseudogene TRBV3-2) to TRBJ1-1, with a weak D call TRBD1 (5 bases). Trimming took 1 base from V and 5 from J, leaving 11 bases between them. The CDR3 covers 14 residues. From germline, CDR1 is LGHDT and CDR2 YNNKEL (reference sequence). DNA of the CDR3: TGTGCCAGCAGCCAAGGTACAGGCCCAACTGAAGCTTTCTTT. Encoded protein: CASSQGTGPTEAFF.

As to this clone: Since a much larger clone is just one base distant, this may be a read error. V is TRBV5-1 and J is TRBJ1-4, with TRBD1 identical over 7 bases. Germline loops: CDR1 SGHRS, CDR2 YFSETQ. The trim removed 5 bases at V and 5 bases at J, leaving 12 bases unmatched. The CDR3 consists of 16 residues. The CDR3 loop reads CASSPTPEQGNEKLFF. The CDR3 coding sequence is TGCGCCAGCAGTCCAACTCCGGAACAGGGGAATGAAAAACTGTTTTTT.

This clone has just a few counts. This chain links TRBV6-4 with TRBJ1-1, with a tentative D call TRBD1 (6 bases). The V gene's germline CDR1 is MRHNA and CDR2 SNTAGT. Trimming left V 6 bases short and J 4 bases short, with 12 bases between. This CDR3 has 13 amino acids. CDR3 sequence reads: CASRESRGTEAFF. The CDR3 DNA reads as TGTGCCAGCAGAGAGAGCAGGGGCACTGAAGCTTTCTTT.

The chain employs TRBV24-1 and TRBJ1-5; 7 bases map to TRBD1. Germline assignment: CDR1 KGHDR and CDR2 SFDVKD. Trimming took 3 bases from V and 4 from J; bases not matched to a gene: 5. The CDR3 spans 15 residues. In nucleotides, the CDR3 is TGTGCCACCAGTGATAAGGGACAGAAAAATCAGCCCCAGCATTTT. This sequence encodes CATSDKGQKNQPQHF.

The chain joins TRBV7-3 to TRBJ2-2; 9 bases are shared with TRBD1. CDR1 SGHTA and CDR2 FQGTGA come from the germline V gene. The CDR3 consists of 15 residues. V lost 6 bases, J lost 5 bases, and 7 bases stayed unmatched. Here the CDR3 DNA reads TGTGCCAGCAGTCGTCCCGGGACAGGGACCGGGGAGCTGTTTTTT. The encoded protein is CASSRPGTGTGELFF.

This rearrangement joins TRBV5-1 to TRBJ2-3; maybe TRBD1 (6 bases). This CDR3 spans 17 amino acids. Germline V gene sequence: CDR1 SGHRS, CDR2 YFSETQ. The ends were cut back, 4 bases at V and 2 bases at J, with 20 bases in the middle. DNA of the CDR3: TGCGCCAGCAGCCGTCAGGGGACGTTCGGTCCCACAGATACGCAGTATTTT. It yields the protein CASSRQGTFGPTDTQYF.

V usage is TRBV6-2 or TRBV6-3 and J usage is TRBJ1-2; weak D call: TRBD1 (5 bases). V dropped 0 bases and J dropped 4 bases, with 9 bases sitting between them. Germline CDR1 is MNHEY and CDR2 is SVGEGT. The CDR3 spans 14 residues. This CDR3 is CASSYSSQGYGYTF. The CDR3 bases are TGTGCCAGCAGTTACTCTTCTCAGGGCTATGGCTACACCTTC.

V and J are TRBV5-8 and TRBJ1-6, with D maybe TRBD1 (5 bases). The CDR3 extends over 15 amino acids. With 4 bases removed from V and 7 bases from J, the gap between germline ends came to 15 bases. Germline V gene sequence: CDR1 SGHTS, CDR2 YDEGEE. CDR3 sequence reads: CASSPTGRVNSPLHF. The CDR3 DNA sequence: TGTGCCAGCAGCCCAACGGGCAGGGTCAATTCACCCCTCCACTTT.

This clone was detected a few times. V and J are TRBV23-1 and TRBJ1-1; 7 bases are shared with TRBD1. TRBV23-1 falls under the ORF class, with uncertain function. The CDR3 totals 16 residues. J was trimmed by 5 bases and V by 0 bases; bases with no gene match: 9. This CDR3 is CASSQSGQAVRTEAFF. The DNA for the CDR3 is TGCGCCAGCAGTCAATCCGGACAGGCAGTTAGGACTGAAGCTTTCTTT.

The rearrangement joins TRBV6-1 to TRBJ1-6; TRBD1 agrees at 8 bases. This CDR3 has 14 amino acids. In germline, CDR1 is MNHNS, CDR2 SASEGT. V gave up 2 bases and J gave up 13 bases; unmatched junction bases: 7. CDR3 sequence (DNA): TGTGCCAGCAGTGAAAGGGACAGGTTAAGGCCCCTCCACTTT. Its translation: CASSERDRLRPLHF.

The chain carries TRBV29-1 and TRBJ2-7; 8 positions agree with TRBD2. Germline V gene data show CDR1 as SQVTM and CDR2 as ANQGSEA. CDR3 length: 13 amino acids. With 4 bases clipped from V and 6 bases from J, the junction kept 8 bases outside the gene matches. The CDR3 loop is CSVASGGKGEQYF. CDR3 nucleotides: TGCAGCGTTGCGAGCGGGGGAAAGGGCGAGCAGTACTTC.

This clone was detected ten times or more. The chain links TRBV15 to TRBJ1-5, with TRBD1 as a possible D gene (5 bases). With 5 bases removed from V and 5 bases from J, the gap between germline ends came to 10 bases. Germline CDR1 LNHNV, CDR2 YYDKDF (reference sequence). This CDR3 contains 13 residues. CDR3 in DNA: TGTGCCACCAGCTCCCGGACACATCAGCCCCAGCATTTT. Amino acids: CATSSRTHQPQHF.

The chain combines TRBV7-9 with TRBJ2-1, with D possibly being TRBD1 (6 bases). The germline V gene has CDR1 SEHNR and CDR2 FQNEAQ (reference sequence). V lost 5 bases and J 5 bases, leaving 13 bases between the germline ends. The CDR3 covers 14 residues. The CDR3 reads CASSPSGQHNEQFF. CDR3 bases: TGTGCCAGCAGCCCGTCCGGACAGCACAATGAGCAGTTCTTC.

This clone was counted between two and nine times. The J gene is TRBJ1-1, the V gene TRBV25-1, with 8 nucleotides matching TRBD1. With V trimmed by 1 base and J by 2 bases, 6 bases remained unmatched. The CDR3 has 16 residues. Germline CDR1 reads MGHDK; CDR2 reads SYGVNS. The CDR3 DNA reads TGTGCCAGCAGTGAATGGGCCGGACAGGGTAACACTGAAGCTTTCTTT. Translation gives CASSEWAGQGNTEAFF.

The chain uses TRBV18 and TRBJ2-7, with 7 bases fitting TRBD2. Germline CDR1 and CDR2: KGHSH and LQKENI. CDR3 length: 15 amino acids. V was pared by 2 bases and J by 1 base, with 5 bases of the junction left unmatched. CDR3 bases: TGTGCCAGCTCACCAGGAGCGGGGAGATCCTACGAGCAGTACTTC. This encodes CASSPGAGRSYEQYF.